This T cell receptor beta chain was identified in a study of cytomegalovirus exposure and HLA in healthy donors. On the study more broadly: An earlier analysis identified 117 million unique TCR beta sequences in about 190 million T cells. Notes on the study in general: TCR beta V segments were, for the most part, productive about 87% or about 30% of the time in an earlier analysis. Most observed TCR sequences were rare, whereas some public TCRs were detected in many donors. The study flagged some 170 TCR beta chains as cytomegalovirus-associated.

V lost 1 base and J lost 4, with 10 bases in between. The CDR3 has 14 amino acids. The germline CDR1 and CDR2 sequences are SQVTM and ANQGSEA. Regarding this clone: Its specificity is unknown.

With 60 Vbeta and 13 Jbeta primers, the PCR was carried out. The protocol was immunoSEQ multiplex PCR, while the TCRdb copy is restricted to in-frame clones and leaves out a portion. The sample lists under 200,000 clones, roughly 73% occurring once. Source material: PBMCs. The chain has TRBV29-1 and TRBJ2-2; D unresolved. The sequence derives from a woman in her twenties or thirties in good health and CMV-seronegative. Written as DNA, the CDR3 is TGCAGCGTTGAAGGTGCTCTTAGCACCGGGGAGCTGTTTTTT. Protein: CSVEGALSTGELFF.